This T cell receptor (beta chain) originates from a study of blood T cell repertoires in COVID-19. Overall study: Some COVID-19 samples were acute and others convalescent; all came from the United States, Italy and Spain. Nucleic acid was either cDNA or gDNA, and it came from T cells, B-cell-depleted T cells, or PBMCs.

Sequencing was performed with immunoSEQ multiplex PCR; in TCRdb, only in-frame clones are kept and a portion is missing. The sample records approximately 75,000 clones, more than 80% being singletons. This CDR3 has 17 amino acids. Germline V gene sequence: CDR1 MNHNY, CDR2 SVGAGI (reference sequence). Trimming left V 5 bases short and J 0 bases short, with 17 bases between. This chain uses TRBV6-6 with TRBJ1-3; a weak D match, TRBD1 (6 bases). This receptor was taken from a human donor in a cohort sampled during active COVID-19. Sequences were obtained from peripheral blood. The DNA for the CDR3 is TGTGCCAGCAGTCAGATCACAGGGACCACCTCTGGAAACACCATATATTTT. Protein sequence: CASSQITGTTSGNTIYF.